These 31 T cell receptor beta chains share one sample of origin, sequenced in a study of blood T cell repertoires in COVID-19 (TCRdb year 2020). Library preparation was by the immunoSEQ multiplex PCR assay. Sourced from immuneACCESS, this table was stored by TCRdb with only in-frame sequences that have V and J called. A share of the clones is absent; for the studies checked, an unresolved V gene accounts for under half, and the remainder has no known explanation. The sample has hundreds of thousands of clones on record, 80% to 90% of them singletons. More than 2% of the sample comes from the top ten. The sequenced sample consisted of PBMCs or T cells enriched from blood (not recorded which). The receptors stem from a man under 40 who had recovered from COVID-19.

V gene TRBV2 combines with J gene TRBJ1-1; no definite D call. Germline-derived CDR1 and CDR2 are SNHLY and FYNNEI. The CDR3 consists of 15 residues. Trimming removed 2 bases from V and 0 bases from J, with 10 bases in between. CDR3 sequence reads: CASSESSAMNTEAFF. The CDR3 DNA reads TGTGCCAGCAGTGAAAGTTCAGCGATGAACACTGAAGCTTTCTTT. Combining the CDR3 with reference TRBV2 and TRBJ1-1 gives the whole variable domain EPEVTQTPSHQVTQMGQEVILRCVPISNHLYFYWYRQILGQKVEFLVSFYNNEISEKSEIFDDQFSVERPDGSNFTLKIRSTKLEDSAMYFCASSESSAMNTEAFFGQGTRLTVV.

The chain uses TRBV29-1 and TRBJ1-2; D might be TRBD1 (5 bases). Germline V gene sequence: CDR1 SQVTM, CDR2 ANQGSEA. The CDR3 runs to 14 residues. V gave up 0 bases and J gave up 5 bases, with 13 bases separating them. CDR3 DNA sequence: TGCAGCGTTGAAGATTGGGGGGAAAGGTATGGCTACACCTTC. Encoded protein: CSVEDWGERYGYTF.

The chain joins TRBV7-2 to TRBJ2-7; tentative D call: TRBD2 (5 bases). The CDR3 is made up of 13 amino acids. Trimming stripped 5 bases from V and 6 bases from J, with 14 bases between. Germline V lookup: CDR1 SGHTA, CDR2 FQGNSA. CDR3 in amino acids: CASSRRGSREQYF. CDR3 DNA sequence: TGTGCCAGCAGCAGACGAGGGTCTCGCGAGCAGTACTTC.

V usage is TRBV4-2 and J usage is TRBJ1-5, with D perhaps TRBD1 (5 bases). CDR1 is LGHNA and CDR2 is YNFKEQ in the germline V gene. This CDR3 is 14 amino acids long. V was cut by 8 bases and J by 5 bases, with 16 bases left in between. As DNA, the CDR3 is TGTGCCAGCGGGGCGGAACTTCAAGATCAGCCCCAGCATTTT. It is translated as CASGAELQDQPQHF.

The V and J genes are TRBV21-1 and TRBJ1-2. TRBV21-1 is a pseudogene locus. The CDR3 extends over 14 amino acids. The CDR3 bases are TGTGCCAGCAGCAAAGCAGGCGGCCGACCAGGCTACACCTTC. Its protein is CASSKAGGRPGYTF.

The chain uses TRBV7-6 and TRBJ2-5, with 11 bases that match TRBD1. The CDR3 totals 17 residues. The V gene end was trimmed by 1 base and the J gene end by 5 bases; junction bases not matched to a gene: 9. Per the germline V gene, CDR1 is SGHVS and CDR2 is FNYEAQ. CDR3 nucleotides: TGTGCCAGCAGCTTAGATTTGAGGACAGGGGGCGGGGAGACCCAGTACTTC. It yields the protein CASSLDLRTGGGETQYF. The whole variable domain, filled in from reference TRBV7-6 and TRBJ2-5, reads GAGVSQSPRYKVTKRGQDVALRCDPISGHVSLYWYRQALGQGPEFLTYFNYEAQQDKSGLPNDRFSAERPEGSISTLTIQRTEQRDSAMYRCASSLDLRTGGGETQYFGPGTRLLVL.

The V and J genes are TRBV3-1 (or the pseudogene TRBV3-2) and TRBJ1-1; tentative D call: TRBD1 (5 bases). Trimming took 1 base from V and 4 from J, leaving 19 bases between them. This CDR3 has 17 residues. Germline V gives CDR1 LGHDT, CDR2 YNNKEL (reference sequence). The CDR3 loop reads CASSQGRRALRSTEAFF. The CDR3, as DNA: TGTGCCAGCAGCCAAGGTCGCAGGGCTCTTCGTAGCACTGAAGCTTTCTTT.

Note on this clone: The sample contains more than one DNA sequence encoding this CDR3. This CDR3 reads CASSLELSYEQYF. For the CDR3, the DNA is TGTGCCAGCAGCCTAGAGCTGTCGTACGAGCAGTACTTC. The chain has TRBV7-9 and TRBJ2-7, with D uncertain. Germline values: CDR1 SEHNR, CDR2 FQNEAQ (reference sequence). The CDR3 is 13 amino acids. V was cut by 5 bases and J by 4 bases, with 12 bases left in between. Full variable domain (missing parts from reference TRBV7-9 and TRBJ2-7): DTGVSQNPRHKITKRGQNVTFRCDPISEHNRLYWYRQTLGQGPEFLTYFQNEAQLEKSRLLSDRFSAERPKGSFSTLEIQRTEQGDSAMYLCASSLELSYEQYFGPGTRLTVT.

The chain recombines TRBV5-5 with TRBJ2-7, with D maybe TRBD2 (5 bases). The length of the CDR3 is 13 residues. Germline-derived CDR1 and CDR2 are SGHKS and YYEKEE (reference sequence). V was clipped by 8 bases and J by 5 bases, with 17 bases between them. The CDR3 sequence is CARPGCPRDEQYF. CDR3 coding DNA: TGTGCCAGGCCGGGGTGCCCCCGGGACGAGCAGTACTTC.

CDR3 loop: CASRPGGEGKTQYF. For the CDR3, the DNA is TGTGCCAGCCGCCCAGGGGGCGAAGGGAAGACCCAGTACTTC. The V call is TRBV6-5, the J call TRBJ2-5; 8 bases match TRBD1. The CDR3 spans 14 residues. The V and J ends lost 8 bases and 6 bases, in that order; junction bases with no gene match: 11. Germline V CDR1 and CDR2: MNHEY, SVGAGI.

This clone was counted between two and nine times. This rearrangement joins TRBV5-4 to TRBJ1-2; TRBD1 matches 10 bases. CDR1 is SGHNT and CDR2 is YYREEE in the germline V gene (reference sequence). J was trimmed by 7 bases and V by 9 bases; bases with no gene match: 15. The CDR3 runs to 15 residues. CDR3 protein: CATSPGQGELGGYTF. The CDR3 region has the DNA TGTGCCACCTCCCCCGGACAGGGGGAGCTTGGTGGCTACACCTTC.

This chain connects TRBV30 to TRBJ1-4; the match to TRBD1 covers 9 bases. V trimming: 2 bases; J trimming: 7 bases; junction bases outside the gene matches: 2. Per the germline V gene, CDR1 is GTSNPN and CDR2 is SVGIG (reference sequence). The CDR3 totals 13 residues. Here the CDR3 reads CAWSLGQGEKLFF. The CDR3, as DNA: TGTGCCTGGAGTCTGGGACAGGGTGAAAAACTGTTTTTT.

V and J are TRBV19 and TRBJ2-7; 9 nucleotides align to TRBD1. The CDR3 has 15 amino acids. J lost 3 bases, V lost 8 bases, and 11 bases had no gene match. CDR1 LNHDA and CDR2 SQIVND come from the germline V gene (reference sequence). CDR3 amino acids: CASGRPGQGLYEQYF. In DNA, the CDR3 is TGTGCCAGTGGAAGACCGGGACAGGGTCTCTACGAGCAGTACTTC. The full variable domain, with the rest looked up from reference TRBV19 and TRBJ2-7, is DGGITQSPKYLFRKEGQNVTLSCEQNLNHDAMYWYRQDPGQGLRLIYYSQIVNDFQKGDIAEGYSVSREKKESFPLTVTSAQKNPTAFYLCASGRPGQGLYEQYFGPGTRLTVT.

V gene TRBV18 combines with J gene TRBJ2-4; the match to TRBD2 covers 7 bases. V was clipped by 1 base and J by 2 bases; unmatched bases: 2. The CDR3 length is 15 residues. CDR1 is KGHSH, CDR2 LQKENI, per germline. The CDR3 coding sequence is TGTGCCAGCTCACCACGGGGGGGGACCAAAAACATTCAGTACTTC. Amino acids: CASSPRGGTKNIQYF.

CDR3 amino acids: CASSRVGLAGGLYNEQFF. The CDR3 region has the DNA TGCGCCAGCAGCCGGGTGGGACTAGCGGGGGGGCTTTACAATGAGCAGTTCTTC. V gene TRBV5-1 combines with J gene TRBJ2-1; 16 positions match TRBD2. The V segment lost 4 bases and the J segment 4 bases; nucleotides outside the gene matches: 8. Germline CDR1 and CDR2: SGHRS and YFSETQ. The CDR3 has 18 amino acids.

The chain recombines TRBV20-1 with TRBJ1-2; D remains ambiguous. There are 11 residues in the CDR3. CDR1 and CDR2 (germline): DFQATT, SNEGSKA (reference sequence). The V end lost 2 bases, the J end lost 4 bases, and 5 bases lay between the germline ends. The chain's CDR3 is CSARSGYGYTF. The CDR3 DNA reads TGCAGTGCTAGAAGCGGCTATGGCTACACCTTC.

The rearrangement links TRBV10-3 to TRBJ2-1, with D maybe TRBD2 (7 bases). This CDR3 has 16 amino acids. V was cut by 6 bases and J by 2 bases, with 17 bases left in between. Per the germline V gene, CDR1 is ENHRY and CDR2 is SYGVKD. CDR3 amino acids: CAIRGQGGGAYNEQFF. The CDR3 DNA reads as TGTGCCATCAGGGGGCAGGGCGGGGGCGCCTACAATGAGCAGTTCTTC.

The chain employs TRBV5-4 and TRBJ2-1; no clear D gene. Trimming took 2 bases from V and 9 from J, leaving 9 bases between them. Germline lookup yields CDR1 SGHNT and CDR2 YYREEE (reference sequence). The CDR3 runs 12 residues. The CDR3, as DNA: TGTGCCAGCAGCTTTCTCCCCGGTGAGCAGTTCTTC. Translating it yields CASSFLPGEQFF.

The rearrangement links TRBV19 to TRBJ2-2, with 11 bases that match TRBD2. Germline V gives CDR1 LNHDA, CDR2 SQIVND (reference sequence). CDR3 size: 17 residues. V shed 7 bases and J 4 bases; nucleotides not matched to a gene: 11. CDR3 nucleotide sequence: TGTGCCAGTATCAACACCGGGACTAGCGGAATCACCGGGGAGCTGTTTTTT. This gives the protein CASINTGTSGITGELFF.

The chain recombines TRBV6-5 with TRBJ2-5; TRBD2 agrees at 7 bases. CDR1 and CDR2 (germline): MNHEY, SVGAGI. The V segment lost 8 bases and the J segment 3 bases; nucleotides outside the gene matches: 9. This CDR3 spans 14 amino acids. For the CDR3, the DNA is TGTGCCAGCTACCCTACTGGGGGGGAAGAGACCCAGTACTTC. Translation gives CASYPTGGEETQYF.

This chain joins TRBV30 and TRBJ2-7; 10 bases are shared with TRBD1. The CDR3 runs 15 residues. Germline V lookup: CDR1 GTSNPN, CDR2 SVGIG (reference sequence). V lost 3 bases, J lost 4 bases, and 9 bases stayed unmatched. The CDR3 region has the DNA TGTGCCTGGAGCACGGGGACAGGGGCGGTATACGAGCAGTACTTC. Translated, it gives CAWSTGTGAVYEQYF.

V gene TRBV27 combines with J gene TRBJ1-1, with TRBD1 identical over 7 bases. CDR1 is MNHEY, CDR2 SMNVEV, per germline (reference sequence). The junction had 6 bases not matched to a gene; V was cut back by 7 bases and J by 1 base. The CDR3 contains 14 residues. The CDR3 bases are TGTGCCAGCAACCTACAGGGGCGGAACACTGAAGCTTTCTTT. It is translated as CASNLQGRNTEAFF.

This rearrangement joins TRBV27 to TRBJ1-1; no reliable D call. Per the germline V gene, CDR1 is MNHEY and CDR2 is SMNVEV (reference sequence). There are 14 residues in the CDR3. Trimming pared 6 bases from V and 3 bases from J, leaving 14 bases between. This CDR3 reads CASSLRWEDTEAFF. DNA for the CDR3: TGTGCCAGCAGCCTTAGGTGGGAGGACACTGAAGCTTTCTTT.

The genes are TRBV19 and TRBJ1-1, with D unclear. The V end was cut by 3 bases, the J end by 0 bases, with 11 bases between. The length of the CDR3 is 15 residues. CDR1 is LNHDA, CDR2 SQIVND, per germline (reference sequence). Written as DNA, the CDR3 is TGTGCCAGTAGTATGAAGAGTAGCATGAACACTGAAGCTTTCTTT. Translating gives CASSMKSSMNTEAFF.

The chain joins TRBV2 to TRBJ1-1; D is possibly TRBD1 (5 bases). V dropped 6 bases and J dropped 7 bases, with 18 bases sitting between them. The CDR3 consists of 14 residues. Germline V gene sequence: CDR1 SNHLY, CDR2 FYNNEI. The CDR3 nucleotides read TGTGCCAGCAGGGAGGACGGGGGAGGCCTTGAAGCTTTCTTT. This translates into CASREDGGGLEAFF.

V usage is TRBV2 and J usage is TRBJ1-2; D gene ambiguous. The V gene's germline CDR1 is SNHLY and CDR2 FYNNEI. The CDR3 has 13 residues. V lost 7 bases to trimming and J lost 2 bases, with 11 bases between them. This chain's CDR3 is CASNFGRNYGYTF. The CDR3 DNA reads TGTGCCAGCAATTTTGGGAGAAACTATGGCTACACCTTC.

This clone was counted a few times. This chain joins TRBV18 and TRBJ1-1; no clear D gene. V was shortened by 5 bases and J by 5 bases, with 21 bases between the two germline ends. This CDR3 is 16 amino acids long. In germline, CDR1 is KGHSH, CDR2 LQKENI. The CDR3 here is CASSSTKYLGETEAFF. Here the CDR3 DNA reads TGTGCCAGCTCATCAACCAAGTATCTCGGTGAAACTGAAGCTTTCTTT.

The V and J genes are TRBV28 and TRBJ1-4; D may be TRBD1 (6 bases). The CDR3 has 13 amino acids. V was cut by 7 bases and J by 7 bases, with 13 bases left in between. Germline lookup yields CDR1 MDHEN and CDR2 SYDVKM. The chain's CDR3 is CASTTGFREKLFF. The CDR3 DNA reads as TGTGCCAGCACTACAGGGTTTCGTGAAAAACTGTTTTTT.

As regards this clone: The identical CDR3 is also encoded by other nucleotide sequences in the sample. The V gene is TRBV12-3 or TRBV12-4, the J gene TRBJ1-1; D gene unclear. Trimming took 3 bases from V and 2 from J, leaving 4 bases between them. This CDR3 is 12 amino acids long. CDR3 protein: CASSFSNTEAFF. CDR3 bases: TGTGCCAGCAGTTTTTCTAACACTGAAGCTTTCTTT.

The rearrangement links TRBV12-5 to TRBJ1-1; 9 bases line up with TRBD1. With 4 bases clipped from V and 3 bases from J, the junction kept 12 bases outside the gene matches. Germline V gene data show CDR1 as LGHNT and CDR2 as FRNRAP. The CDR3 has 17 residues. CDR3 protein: CASGSNGQGYSYTEAFF. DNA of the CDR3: TGTGCTAGTGGTTCGAACGGACAGGGGTATAGTTACACTGAAGCTTTCTTT.

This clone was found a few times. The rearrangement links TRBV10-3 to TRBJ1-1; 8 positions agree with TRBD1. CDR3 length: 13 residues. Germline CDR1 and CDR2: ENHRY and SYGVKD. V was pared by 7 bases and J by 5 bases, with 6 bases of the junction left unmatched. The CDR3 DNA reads TGTGCCATCACCAGGACAGGGACGACTGAAGCTTTCTTT. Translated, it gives CAITRTGTTEAFF.